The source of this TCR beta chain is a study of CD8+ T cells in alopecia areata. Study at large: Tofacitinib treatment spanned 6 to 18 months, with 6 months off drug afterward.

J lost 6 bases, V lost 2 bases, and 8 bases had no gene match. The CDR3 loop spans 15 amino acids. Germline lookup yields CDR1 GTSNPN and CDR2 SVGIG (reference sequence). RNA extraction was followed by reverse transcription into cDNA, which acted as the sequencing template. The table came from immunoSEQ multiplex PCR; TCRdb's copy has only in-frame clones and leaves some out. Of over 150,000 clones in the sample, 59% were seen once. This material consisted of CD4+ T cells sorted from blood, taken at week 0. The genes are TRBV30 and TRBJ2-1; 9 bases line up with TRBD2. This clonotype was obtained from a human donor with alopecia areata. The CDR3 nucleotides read TGTGCCTGGAGTCTGCGGGGGGGCCTCTTCAATGAGCAGTTCTTC. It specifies CAWSLRGGLFNEQFF.